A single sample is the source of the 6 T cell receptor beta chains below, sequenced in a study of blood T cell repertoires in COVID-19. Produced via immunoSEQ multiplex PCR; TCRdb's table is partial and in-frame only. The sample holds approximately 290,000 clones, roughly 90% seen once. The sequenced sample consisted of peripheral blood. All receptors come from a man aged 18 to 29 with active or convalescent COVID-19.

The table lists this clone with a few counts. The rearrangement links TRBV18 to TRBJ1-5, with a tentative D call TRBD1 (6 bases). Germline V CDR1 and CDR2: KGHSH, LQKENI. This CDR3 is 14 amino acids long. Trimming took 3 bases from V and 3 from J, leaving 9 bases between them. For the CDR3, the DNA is TGTGCCAGCTCACCGTCAGGGGCCAATCAGCCCCAGCATTTT. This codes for CASSPSGANQPQHF.

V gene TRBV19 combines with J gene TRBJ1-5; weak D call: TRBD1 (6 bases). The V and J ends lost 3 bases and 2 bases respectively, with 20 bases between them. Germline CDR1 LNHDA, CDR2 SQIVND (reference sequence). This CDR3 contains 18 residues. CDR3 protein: CASSISRGQGIRNQPQHF. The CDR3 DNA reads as TGTGCCAGTAGTATTTCGCGGGGGCAGGGGATACGCAATCAGCCCCAGCATTTT.

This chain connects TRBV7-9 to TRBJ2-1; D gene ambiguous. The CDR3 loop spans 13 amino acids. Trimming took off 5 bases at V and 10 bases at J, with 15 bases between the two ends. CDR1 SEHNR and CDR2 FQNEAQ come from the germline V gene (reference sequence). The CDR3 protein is CASSPEAFTEQFF. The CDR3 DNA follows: TGTGCCAGCAGCCCCGAGGCATTTACGGAGCAGTTCTTC.

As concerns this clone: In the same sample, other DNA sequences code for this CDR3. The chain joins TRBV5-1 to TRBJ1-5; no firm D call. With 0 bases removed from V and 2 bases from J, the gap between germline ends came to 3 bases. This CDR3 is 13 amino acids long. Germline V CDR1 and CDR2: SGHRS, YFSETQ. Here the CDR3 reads CASSLAGNQPQHF. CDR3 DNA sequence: TGCGCCAGCAGCTTGGCCGGCAATCAGCCCCAGCATTTT.

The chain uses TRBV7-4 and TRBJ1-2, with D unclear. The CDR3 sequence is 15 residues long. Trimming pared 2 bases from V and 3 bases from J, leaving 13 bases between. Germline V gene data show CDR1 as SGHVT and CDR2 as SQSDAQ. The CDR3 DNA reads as TGTGCCAGCAGCTTATATGGAGAAATCGACTATGGCTACACCTTC. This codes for CASSLYGEIDYGYTF.

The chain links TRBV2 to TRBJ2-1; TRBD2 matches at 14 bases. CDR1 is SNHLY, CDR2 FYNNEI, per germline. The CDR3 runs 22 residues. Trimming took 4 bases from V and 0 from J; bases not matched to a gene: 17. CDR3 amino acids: CASSAITARLAGGLSSYNEQFF. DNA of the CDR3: TGTGCCAGCAGTGCCATCACGGCGAGACTAGCGGGGGGGCTTAGCTCCTACAATGAGCAGTTCTTC. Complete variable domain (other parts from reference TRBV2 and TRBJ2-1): EPEVTQTPSHQVTQMGQEVILRCVPISNHLYFYWYRQILGQKVEFLVSFYNNEISEKSEIFDDQFSVERPDGSNFTLKIRSTKLEDSAMYFCASSAITARLAGGLSSYNEQFFGPGTRLTVL.